This TCR beta chain was sequenced for a study of identical twins. This clonotype was counted a few times. Via MiXCR, TCRdb re-called the 5' RACE reads, giving one row per CDR3 protein. The profile shows around 490,000 distinct CDR3 sequences, about 15% of them singletons. This CDR3 is built from 15 residues. CDR1 SGHKS and CDR2 YYEKEE come from the germline V gene (reference sequence). V lost 4 bases to trimming and J lost 0 bases, with 11 bases between them. The same data also contributed to another study, on yellow fever vaccine responses in identical twins.

The clonotype originates from a woman under 30 in good health. Sequenced material: CD4+ T cells sorted from blood. V and J are TRBV5-5 and TRBJ2-1, with a possible D match to TRBD2 (6 bases). The CDR3 sequence is CASSPAGLSYNEQFF. The CDR3 nucleotides read TGTGCCAGCAGCCCAGCGGGCCTCTCCTACAATGAGCAGTTCTTC. The full variable domain, rest sourced from reference TRBV5-5 and TRBJ2-1, is DAGVTQSPTHLIKTRGQQVTLRCSPISGHKSVSWYQQVLGQGPQFIFQYYEKEERGRGNFPDRFSARQFPNYSSELNVNALLLGDSALYLCASSPAGLSYNEQFFGPGTRLTVL.